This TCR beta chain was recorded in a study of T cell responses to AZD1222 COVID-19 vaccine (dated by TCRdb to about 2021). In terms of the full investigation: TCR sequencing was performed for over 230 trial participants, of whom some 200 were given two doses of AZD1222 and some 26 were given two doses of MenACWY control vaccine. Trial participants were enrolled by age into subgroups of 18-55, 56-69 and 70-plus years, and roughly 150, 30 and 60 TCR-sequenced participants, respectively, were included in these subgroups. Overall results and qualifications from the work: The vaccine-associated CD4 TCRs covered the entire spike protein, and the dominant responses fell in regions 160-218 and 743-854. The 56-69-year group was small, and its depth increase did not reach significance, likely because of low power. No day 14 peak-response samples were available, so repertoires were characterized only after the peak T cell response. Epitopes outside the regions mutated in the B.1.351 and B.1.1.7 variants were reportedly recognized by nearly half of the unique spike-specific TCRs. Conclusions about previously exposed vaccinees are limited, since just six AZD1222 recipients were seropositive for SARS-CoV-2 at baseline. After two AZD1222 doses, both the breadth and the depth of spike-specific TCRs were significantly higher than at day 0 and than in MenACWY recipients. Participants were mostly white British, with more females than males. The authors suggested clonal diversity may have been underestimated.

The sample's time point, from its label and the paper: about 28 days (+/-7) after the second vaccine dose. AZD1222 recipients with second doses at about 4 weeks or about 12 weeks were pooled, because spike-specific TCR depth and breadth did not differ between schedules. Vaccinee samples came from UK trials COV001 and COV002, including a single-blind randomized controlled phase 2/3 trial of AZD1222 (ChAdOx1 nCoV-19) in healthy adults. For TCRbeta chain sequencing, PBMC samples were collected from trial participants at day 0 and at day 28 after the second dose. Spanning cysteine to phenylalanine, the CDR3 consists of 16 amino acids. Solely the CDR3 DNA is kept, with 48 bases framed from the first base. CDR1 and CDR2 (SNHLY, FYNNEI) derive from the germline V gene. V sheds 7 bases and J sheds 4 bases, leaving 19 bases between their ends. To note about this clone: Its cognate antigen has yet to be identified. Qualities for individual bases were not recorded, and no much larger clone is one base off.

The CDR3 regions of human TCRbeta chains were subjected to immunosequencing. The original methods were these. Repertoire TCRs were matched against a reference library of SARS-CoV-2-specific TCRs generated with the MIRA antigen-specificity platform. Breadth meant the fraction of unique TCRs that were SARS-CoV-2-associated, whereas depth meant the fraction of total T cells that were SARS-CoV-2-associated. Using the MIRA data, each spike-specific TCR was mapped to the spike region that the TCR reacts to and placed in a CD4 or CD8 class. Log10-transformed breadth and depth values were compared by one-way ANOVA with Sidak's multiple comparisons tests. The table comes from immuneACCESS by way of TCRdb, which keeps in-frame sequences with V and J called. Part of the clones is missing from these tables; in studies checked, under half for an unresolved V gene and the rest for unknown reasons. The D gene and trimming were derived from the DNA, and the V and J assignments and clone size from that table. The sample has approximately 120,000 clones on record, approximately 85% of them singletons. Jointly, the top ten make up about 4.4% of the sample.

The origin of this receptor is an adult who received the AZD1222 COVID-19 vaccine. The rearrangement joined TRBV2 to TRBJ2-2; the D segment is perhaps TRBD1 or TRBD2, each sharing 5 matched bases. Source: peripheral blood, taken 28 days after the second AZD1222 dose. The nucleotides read TGTGCCAGCATAATCGACGCAGGGAGACGCACCGGGGAGCTGTTTTTT. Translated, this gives CASIIDAGRRTGELFF.